This TCR beta chain is drawn from a study of T cell responses to AZD1222 COVID-19 vaccine. The CDR3 runs to 12 residues. Germline V gene lookup returns CDR1 SEHNR and CDR2 FQNEAQ (reference sequence). V lost 3 bases to trimming and J lost 2 bases, with 5 bases between them. Method: immunoSEQ multiplex PCR; TCRdb's copy keeps in-frame clones and lacks some. Among some 150,000 clones listed, approximately 90% were seen once. This clone has a handful of counts. Antigen: not known. Study observations and caveats: Nearly half of unique spike-specific TCRs reportedly avoided B.1.351 and B.1.1.7 mutated regions. There were repertoire samples only from the period after the peak T cell response. A rise in Spike-specific TCR breadth and depth followed two AZD1222 doses. Donors were chiefly white British, with a greater number of females, and clonal diversity was perhaps underestimated.

The TCR comes from an adult in good health. The input for sequencing was peripheral blood, taken on day 0 of MenACWY control vaccination. The chain employs TRBV7-9 and TRBJ2-7; no clear D gene. In nucleotides, the CDR3 is TGTGCCAGCAGCTTCGGCACCTACGAGCAGTACTTC. It codes for CASSFGTYEQYF.